This T cell receptor beta chain derives from a study of radiotherapy plus CTLA-4 blockade in lung cancer. Study summary: Disease control was seen in over 25% of patients, objective responses in 15% to 20%. Study-level points and caveats: TCR clones of tumor origin grew in blood after radiotherapy plus ipilimumab.

This clone has only one observation. As yet, its antigen is unknown. The CDR3 totals 14 residues. From germline, CDR1 is SQVTM and CDR2 ANQGSEA. Trimming removed 4 bases at V and 2 bases at J, with 12 bases between. TCRdb keeps only in-frame clones here, not all; method: immunoSEQ multiplex PCR. The sample contains 20,000 to 25,000 clones, about three quarters of which appear only once. The source material was peripheral blood, sampled from a patient treated with radiotherapy plus ipilimumab. The rearrangement joins TRBV29-1 to TRBJ2-1; D might be TRBD2 (6 bases). This clonotype was sampled from a human donor with non-small cell lung cancer who had stable disease on radiotherapy plus ipilimumab. This CDR3 is CSVGGGVTYNEQFF. As DNA, the CDR3 is TGCAGCGTTGGCGGAGGGGTTACCTACAATGAGCAGTTCTTC.